These 26 T cell receptor beta chains originate from one sample sequenced in a study of cytomegalovirus exposure and HLA in healthy donors. In the PCR, 60 Vbeta and 13 Jbeta primers were used. Generated by immunoSEQ multiplex PCR, the TCRdb table keeps only in-frame clones and is missing some. This sample has 90,000 to 150,000 clones, with over 60% found just once. The source material was PBMCs. The receptors stem from a woman aged 25 to 39 in good health and CMV-seropositive.

This chain joins TRBV6-1 and TRBJ2-1; 10 bases match TRBD1. Germline CDR1 MNHNS, CDR2 SASEGT. This CDR3 spans 14 amino acids. V lost 10 bases and J lost 4; bases outside the gene matches: 7. The CDR3 nucleotides are TGTGCCACCCTGACAGGGGGCAGGTACAATGAGCAGTTCTTC. It translates to CATLTGGRYNEQFF.

The V gene is TRBV4-3, the J gene TRBJ1-1; D gene ambiguous. Germline CDR1 LGHNA, CDR2 YSLEER. The CDR3 runs to 15 residues. V dropped 1 base and J dropped 4 bases, with 13 bases sitting between them. The DNA for the CDR3 is TGCGCCAGCAGCCAAGCCCCGAGGGTTGTCACTGAAGCTTTCTTT. Its protein product is CASSQAPRVVTEAFF.

This chain joins TRBV5-1 and TRBJ1-1, with 9 bases that match TRBD1. The germline V gene encodes CDR1 SGHRS and CDR2 YFSETQ. The CDR3 loop spans 14 amino acids. The V segment lost 6 bases and the J segment 1 base; nucleotides outside the gene matches: 4. The DNA of the CDR3 is TGCGCCAGCACCCGGACAGGGGCGAACACTGAAGCTTTCTTT. This sequence encodes CASTRTGANTEAFF. The variable domain in full, completed from reference TRBV5-1 and TRBJ1-1, reads KAGVTQTPRYLIKTRGQQVTLSCSPISGHRSVSWYQQTPGQGLQFLFEYFSETQRNKGNFPGRFSGRQFSNSRSEMNVSTLELGDSALYLCASTRTGANTEAFFGQGTRLTVV.

The CDR3 sequence: CASSRDGGAGNTQYF. The CDR3 bases are TGTGCCAGCAGCAGGGACGGGGGGGCCGGAAATACGCAGTATTTT. The chain combines TRBV7-2 with TRBJ2-3; 8 bases agree with TRBD2. This CDR3 is 15 amino acids long. Germline V CDR1 and CDR2: SGHTA, FQGNSA. After removal of 5 bases from V and 7 bases from J, the junction contained 11 bases not matched to a gene.

The chain combines TRBV6-5 with TRBJ1-6, with TRBD1 as a possible D gene (5 bases). The CDR3 has 14 amino acids. Trimming left V 6 bases short and J 7 bases short, with 13 bases between. The germline V gene has CDR1 MNHEY and CDR2 SVGAGI. This CDR3 is CASSYQGRNSPLHF. DNA of the CDR3: TGTGCCAGCAGCTATCAGGGTAGGAATTCACCCCTCCACTTT.

This chain connects TRBV4-2 to TRBJ1-4, with 11 bases identical to TRBD1. V shed 0 bases, J shed 4 bases, and the junction held 4 bases outside the gene matches. The CDR3 is 17 amino acids. Germline V gene sequence: CDR1 LGHNA, CDR2 YNFKEQ. The CDR3: CASSQEEDRGRNEKLFF. Written as DNA, the CDR3 is TGTGCCAGCAGCCAAGAAGAGGACAGGGGGCGTAATGAAAAACTGTTTTTT.

A remark on this clone: Other DNA sequences in the same sample also yield this CDR3. The V call is TRBV5-4, the J call TRBJ2-1; TRBD2 matches 8 bases. The CDR3 covers 15 residues. V was clipped by 1 base and J by 6 bases; unmatched bases: 6. The germline gives CDR1 SGHNT, CDR2 YYREEE (reference sequence). The CDR3 region is CASSLSGGPRNEQFF. CDR3 DNA: TGTGCCAGCAGCTTGTCGGGGGGGCCCCGCAATGAGCAGTTCTTC.

This clone appeared once. The V gene is TRBV5-1, the J gene TRBJ1-1; 9 bases agree with TRBD1. Trimming took 0 bases from V and 1 from J; bases not matched to a gene: 10. Germline loops: CDR1 SGHRS, CDR2 YFSETQ. This CDR3 is 18 amino acids long. The CDR3 loop reads CASSLGAGTGLWNTEAFF. The CDR3 DNA sequence: TGCGCCAGCAGCTTGGGGGCCGGGACAGGGCTATGGAACACTGAAGCTTTCTTT.

A few counts support this clone. The rearrangement links TRBV2 to TRBJ1-2; the D gene is possibly TRBD1 (5 bases). Trimming left V 7 bases short and J 4 bases short, with 13 bases between. Germline V CDR1 and CDR2: SNHLY, FYNNEI. CDR3 length: 13 amino acids. CDR3 DNA sequence: TGTGCCAGCACCCAGACAGTTCTCTATGGCTACACCTTC. It yields the protein CASTQTVLYGYTF.

The CDR3 coding sequence is TGTGCCAGCAGTTACTCCAGAATTAGCACAGATACGCAGTATTTT. Its translation is CASSYSRISTDTQYF. This chain uses TRBV6-5 with TRBJ2-3; the D is unclear. V lost 0 bases, J lost 0 bases, and 7 bases lay in between. The CDR3 length is 15 residues. Germline CDR1 reads MNHEY; CDR2 reads SVGAGI.

V and J are TRBV25-1 and TRBJ2-5, with 8 bases aligning to TRBD2. The germline V gene encodes CDR1 MGHDK and CDR2 SYGVNS. The CDR3 covers 16 residues. Trimming took 3 bases from V and 5 from J; bases not matched to a gene: 11. The CDR3 DNA is TGTGCCAGCAGTGAGCCCGGGGGGGGCAGGGGTGAGACCCAGTACTTC. This sequence encodes CASSEPGGGRGETQYF.

This clone appeared a single time. The chain combines TRBV5-1 with TRBJ2-1; unclear D gene. The germline V and J ends were trimmed by 0 bases and 5 bases, with 9 bases remaining between them. This CDR3 contains 14 residues. Per germline, CDR1 SGHRS and CDR2 YFSETQ. CDR3 protein: CASSLDSLNNEQFF. Written as DNA, the CDR3 is TGCGCCAGCAGCTTGGACAGCCTCAACAATGAGCAGTTCTTC.

The V and J genes are TRBV19 and TRBJ2-7; 8 positions agree with TRBD1. From germline, CDR1 is LNHDA and CDR2 SQIVND (reference sequence). The CDR3 extends over 13 amino acids. Germline trimming cut 5 bases from V and 3 bases from J; bases unmatched to any gene: 3. CDR3 residues: CASSPTGGYEQYF. The CDR3 region has the DNA TGTGCCAGTAGTCCCACAGGGGGCTACGAGCAGTACTTC.

The rearrangement joins TRBV5-1 to TRBJ2-3; D remains unclear. In germline, CDR1 is SGHRS, CDR2 YFSETQ. The CDR3 spans 14 residues. V was clipped by 0 bases and J by 4 bases, with 9 bases between them. CDR3 sequence reads: CASSLGLVADTQYF. The CDR3 region has the DNA TGCGCCAGCAGCTTGGGTCTAGTTGCAGATACGCAGTATTTT.

The chain combines TRBV15 with TRBJ1-6, with 7 bases identical to TRBD1. From germline, CDR1 is LNHNV and CDR2 YYDKDF (reference sequence). V dropped 6 bases and J dropped 8; count of bases not matched to a gene: 7. The CDR3 spans 14 residues. In nucleotides, the CDR3 is TGTGCCACCAGAACCGGACAGGACTATTCACCCCTCCACTTT. This encodes CATRTGQDYSPLHF.

The count of this clone is one. The chain recombines TRBV7-9 with TRBJ1-1, with a tentative D call TRBD1 (5 bases). There are 12 residues in the CDR3. CDR1 and CDR2 from the germline V gene are SEHNR and FQNEAQ (reference sequence). Trimming removed 1 base at V and 8 bases at J, with 8 bases between. The CDR3 loop is CASSLVTAEAFF. The CDR3 DNA reads as TGTGCCAGCAGCTTAGTGACAGCCGAAGCTTTCTTT.

This chain connects TRBV16 to TRBJ1-4, with 8 bases that match TRBD1. The ends lost 4 bases at V and 7 bases at J; junction bases unmatched: 5. The CDR3 sequence is 14 residues long. CDR1 KGHSY and CDR2 FQNENV come from the germline V gene. The CDR3 region is CASSPWTGFEKLFF. For the CDR3, the DNA is TGTGCCAGCAGCCCATGGACAGGGTTTGAAAAACTGTTTTTT.

This clone showed up just once. The gene calls are TRBV10-3 and TRBJ2-2; 12 nucleotides agree with TRBD2. Trimming cost V 8 bases and J 4 bases; bases outside gene matches: 11. Germline V gives CDR1 ENHRY, CDR2 SYGVKD. The CDR3 totals 17 residues. The CDR3 DNA sequence: TGTGCCATCGGTCTAGCGGGGGGGCGCGTTTCCACCGGGGAGCTGTTTTTT. Residues: CAIGLAGGRVSTGELFF.

The CDR3 region has the DNA TGTGCCAGCAGTAAGACCCAAACCGCAGGGATGGCCGGGGAGCTGTTTTTT. This translates into CASSKTQTAGMAGELFF. The V call is TRBV6-4, the J call TRBJ2-2; D is perhaps TRBD1 (5 bases). The CDR3 sequence is 17 residues long. The germline V and J ends were trimmed by 5 bases and 6 bases, with 22 bases remaining between them. The germline V gene encodes CDR1 MRHNA and CDR2 SNTAGT.

This clone turned up a few times. The rearrangement links TRBV7-6 to TRBJ2-3, with 9 bases identical to TRBD1. Germline V CDR1 and CDR2: SGHVS, FNYEAQ. J gave up 3 bases and V 7 bases, and 5 bases lay outside the gene matches. The CDR3 covers 14 residues. The CDR3 is CASTGTGRTDTQYF. The DNA of the CDR3 is TGTGCCAGCACCGGGACAGGGAGAACAGATACGCAGTATTTT. Using reference TRBV7-6 and TRBJ2-3 for the parts outside the CDR3, the full variable domain is GAGVSQSPRYKVTKRGQDVALRCDPISGHVSLYWYRQALGQGPEFLTYFNYEAQQDKSGLPNDRFSAERPEGSISTLTIQRTEQRDSAMYRCASTGTGRTDTQYFGPGTRLTVL.

The rearrangement links TRBV9 to TRBJ1-1; weak D call: TRBD1 (5 bases). The CDR3 spans 14 residues. The germline CDR1 and CDR2 sequences are SGDLS and YYNGEE. V was trimmed by 1 base and J by 4 bases, leaving 11 bases between them. The CDR3 loop is CASSVSGQGTEAFF. The CDR3 DNA sequence: TGTGCCAGCAGCGTATCAGGGCAGGGCACTGAAGCTTTCTTT.

This clone occurred a few times. This rearrangement joins TRBV6-1 to TRBJ1-6; D ambiguous. Germline V gene sequence: CDR1 MNHNS, CDR2 SASEGT. The CDR3 is made up of 17 amino acids. The V gene lost 3 bases and the J gene lost 3 bases, with 15 bases spanning the gap. CDR3 region: CASSERQFNFYNSPLHF. The CDR3 DNA reads TGTGCCAGCAGTGAGCGACAATTTAACTTCTATAATTCACCCCTCCACTTT.

V is TRBV7-2 and J is TRBJ2-4; 7 nucleotides line up with TRBD1. The germline V gene has CDR1 SGHTA and CDR2 FQGNSA. The junction had 10 bases not matched to a gene; V was cut back by 5 bases and J by 6 bases. The CDR3 consists of 15 residues. The DNA of the CDR3 is TGTGCCAGCAGCACCCCGACAGGGACAATAAACATTCAGTACTTC. Encoded protein: CASSTPTGTINIQYF.

In its sample, this clone was seen once. This chain links TRBV7-2 with TRBJ2-1; D possibly corresponds to TRBD1 (6 bases). The CDR3 length is 15 residues. Germline assignment: CDR1 SGHTA and CDR2 FQGNSA. The V end lost 5 bases, the J end lost 0 bases, and 11 bases lay between the germline ends. This CDR3 reads CASSVDRSSYNEQFF. CDR3 nucleotides: TGTGCCAGCAGCGTCGACAGGAGCTCCTACAATGAGCAGTTCTTC.

The CDR3 DNA sequence: TGTGCCACCAGCAGAGATAGGTGGGGGGTCGACCGCTCTGGAAACACCATATATTTT. This translates into CATSRDRWGVDRSGNTIYF. The rearrangement uses TRBV15 and TRBJ1-3; D is perhaps TRBD1 (5 bases). The V and J ends lost 0 bases and 0 bases respectively, with 18 bases between them. This CDR3 has 19 amino acids. Per germline, CDR1 LNHNV and CDR2 YYDKDF (reference sequence).

The rearrangement joins TRBV7-6 to TRBJ2-5; 9 bases agree with TRBD1. J lost 7 bases, V lost 4 bases, and 13 bases had no gene match. CDR1 is SGHVS, CDR2 FNYEAQ, per germline. The CDR3 runs 16 residues. CDR3 residues: CASSSRHRDRDGTQYF. The CDR3 nucleotides are TGTGCCAGCAGCTCGCGCCACCGGGACAGGGACGGGACCCAGTACTTC. The full variable domain, completed using reference TRBV7-6 and TRBJ2-5, is GAGVSQSPRYKVTKRGQDVALRCDPISGHVSLYWYRQALGQGPEFLTYFNYEAQQDKSGLPNDRFSAERPEGSISTLTIQRTEQRDSAMYRCASSSRHRDRDGTQYFGPGTRLLVL.